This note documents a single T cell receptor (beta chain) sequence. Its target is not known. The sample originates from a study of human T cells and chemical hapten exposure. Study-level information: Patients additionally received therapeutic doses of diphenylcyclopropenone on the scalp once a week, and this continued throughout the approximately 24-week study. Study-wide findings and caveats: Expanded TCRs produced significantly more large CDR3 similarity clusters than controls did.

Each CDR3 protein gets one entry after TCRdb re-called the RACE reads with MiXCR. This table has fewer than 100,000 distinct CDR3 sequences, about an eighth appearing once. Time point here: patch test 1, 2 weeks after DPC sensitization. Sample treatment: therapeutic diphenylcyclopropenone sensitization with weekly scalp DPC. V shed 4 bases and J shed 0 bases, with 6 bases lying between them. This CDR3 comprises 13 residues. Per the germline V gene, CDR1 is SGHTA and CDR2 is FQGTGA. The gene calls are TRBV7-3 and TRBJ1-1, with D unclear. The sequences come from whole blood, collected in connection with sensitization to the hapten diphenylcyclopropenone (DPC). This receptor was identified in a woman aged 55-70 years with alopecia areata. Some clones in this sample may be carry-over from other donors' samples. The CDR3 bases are TGTGCCAGCAGCTCTAACATGAACACTGAAGCTTTCTTT. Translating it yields CASSSNMNTEAFF.